This TCR beta chain was profiled in a study of shared clonotypes between healthy human individuals. Turning to this clone: Other DNA sequences in this sample translate to the same CDR3.

The authors split each subset's genomic DNA evenly across several immunoSEQ plates. Using immunoSEQ multiplex PCR, the repertoire was profiled, and TCRdb retains in-frame clones only, with some absent. The data show about 2.1 million clones, about 93% seen once. CD45RO-negative, CCR7-positively selected cells formed the naive CD8 fraction, excluding terminally differentiated effector memory CD45RA+ cells. V lost 5 bases to trimming and J lost 5 bases; unmatched junction nucleotides: 6. Germline assignment: CDR1 MNHEY and CDR2 SMNVEV (reference sequence). CDR3 size: 14 residues. Material for sequencing was naive CD8+ T cells from PBMCs. This receptor was obtained from a man between 18 and 35 years old in good health. Some clones in this sample may be carry-over from other donors' samples. The chain joins TRBV27 to TRBJ1-1; TRBD1 matches 9 bases. Here the CDR3 reads CASSPTGGGTEAFF. In DNA form, the CDR3 reads TGTGCCAGCAGTCCTACAGGGGGCGGAACTGAAGCTTTCTTT.